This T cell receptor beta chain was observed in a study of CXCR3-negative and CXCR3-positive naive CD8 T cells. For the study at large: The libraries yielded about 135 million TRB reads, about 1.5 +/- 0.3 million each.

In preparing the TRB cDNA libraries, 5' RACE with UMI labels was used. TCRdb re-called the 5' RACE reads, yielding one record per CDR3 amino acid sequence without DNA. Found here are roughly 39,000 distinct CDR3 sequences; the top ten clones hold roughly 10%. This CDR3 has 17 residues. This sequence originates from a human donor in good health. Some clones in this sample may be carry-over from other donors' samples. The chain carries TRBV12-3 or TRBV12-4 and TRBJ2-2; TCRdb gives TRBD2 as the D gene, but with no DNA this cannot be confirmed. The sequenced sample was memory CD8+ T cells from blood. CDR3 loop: CASSLAAAGGHGGELFF.